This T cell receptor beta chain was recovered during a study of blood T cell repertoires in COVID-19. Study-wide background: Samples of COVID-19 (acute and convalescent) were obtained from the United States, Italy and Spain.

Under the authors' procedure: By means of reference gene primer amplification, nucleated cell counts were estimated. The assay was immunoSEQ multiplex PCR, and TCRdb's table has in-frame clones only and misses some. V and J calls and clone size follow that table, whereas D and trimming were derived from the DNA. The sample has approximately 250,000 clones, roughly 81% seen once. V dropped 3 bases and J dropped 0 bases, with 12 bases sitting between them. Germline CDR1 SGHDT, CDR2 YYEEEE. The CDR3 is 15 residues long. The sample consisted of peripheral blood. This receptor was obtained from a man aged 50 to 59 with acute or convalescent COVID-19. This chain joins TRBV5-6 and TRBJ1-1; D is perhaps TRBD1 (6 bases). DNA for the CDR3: TGTGCCAGCAGCTGGGGGCCGGGCGTGAACACTGAAGCTTTCTTT. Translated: CASSWGPGVNTEAFF.